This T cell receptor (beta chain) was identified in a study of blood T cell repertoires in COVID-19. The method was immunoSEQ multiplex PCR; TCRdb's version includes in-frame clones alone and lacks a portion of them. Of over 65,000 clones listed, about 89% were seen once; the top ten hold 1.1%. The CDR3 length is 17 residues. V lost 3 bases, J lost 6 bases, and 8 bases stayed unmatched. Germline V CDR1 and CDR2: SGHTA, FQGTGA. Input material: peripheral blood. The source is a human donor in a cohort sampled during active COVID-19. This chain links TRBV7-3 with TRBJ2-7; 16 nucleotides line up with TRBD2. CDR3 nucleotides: TGTGCCAGCAGCTTTTCGGGACTAGCGGGAGGGAAGACCGAGCAGTACTTC. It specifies CASSFSGLAGGKTEQYF.